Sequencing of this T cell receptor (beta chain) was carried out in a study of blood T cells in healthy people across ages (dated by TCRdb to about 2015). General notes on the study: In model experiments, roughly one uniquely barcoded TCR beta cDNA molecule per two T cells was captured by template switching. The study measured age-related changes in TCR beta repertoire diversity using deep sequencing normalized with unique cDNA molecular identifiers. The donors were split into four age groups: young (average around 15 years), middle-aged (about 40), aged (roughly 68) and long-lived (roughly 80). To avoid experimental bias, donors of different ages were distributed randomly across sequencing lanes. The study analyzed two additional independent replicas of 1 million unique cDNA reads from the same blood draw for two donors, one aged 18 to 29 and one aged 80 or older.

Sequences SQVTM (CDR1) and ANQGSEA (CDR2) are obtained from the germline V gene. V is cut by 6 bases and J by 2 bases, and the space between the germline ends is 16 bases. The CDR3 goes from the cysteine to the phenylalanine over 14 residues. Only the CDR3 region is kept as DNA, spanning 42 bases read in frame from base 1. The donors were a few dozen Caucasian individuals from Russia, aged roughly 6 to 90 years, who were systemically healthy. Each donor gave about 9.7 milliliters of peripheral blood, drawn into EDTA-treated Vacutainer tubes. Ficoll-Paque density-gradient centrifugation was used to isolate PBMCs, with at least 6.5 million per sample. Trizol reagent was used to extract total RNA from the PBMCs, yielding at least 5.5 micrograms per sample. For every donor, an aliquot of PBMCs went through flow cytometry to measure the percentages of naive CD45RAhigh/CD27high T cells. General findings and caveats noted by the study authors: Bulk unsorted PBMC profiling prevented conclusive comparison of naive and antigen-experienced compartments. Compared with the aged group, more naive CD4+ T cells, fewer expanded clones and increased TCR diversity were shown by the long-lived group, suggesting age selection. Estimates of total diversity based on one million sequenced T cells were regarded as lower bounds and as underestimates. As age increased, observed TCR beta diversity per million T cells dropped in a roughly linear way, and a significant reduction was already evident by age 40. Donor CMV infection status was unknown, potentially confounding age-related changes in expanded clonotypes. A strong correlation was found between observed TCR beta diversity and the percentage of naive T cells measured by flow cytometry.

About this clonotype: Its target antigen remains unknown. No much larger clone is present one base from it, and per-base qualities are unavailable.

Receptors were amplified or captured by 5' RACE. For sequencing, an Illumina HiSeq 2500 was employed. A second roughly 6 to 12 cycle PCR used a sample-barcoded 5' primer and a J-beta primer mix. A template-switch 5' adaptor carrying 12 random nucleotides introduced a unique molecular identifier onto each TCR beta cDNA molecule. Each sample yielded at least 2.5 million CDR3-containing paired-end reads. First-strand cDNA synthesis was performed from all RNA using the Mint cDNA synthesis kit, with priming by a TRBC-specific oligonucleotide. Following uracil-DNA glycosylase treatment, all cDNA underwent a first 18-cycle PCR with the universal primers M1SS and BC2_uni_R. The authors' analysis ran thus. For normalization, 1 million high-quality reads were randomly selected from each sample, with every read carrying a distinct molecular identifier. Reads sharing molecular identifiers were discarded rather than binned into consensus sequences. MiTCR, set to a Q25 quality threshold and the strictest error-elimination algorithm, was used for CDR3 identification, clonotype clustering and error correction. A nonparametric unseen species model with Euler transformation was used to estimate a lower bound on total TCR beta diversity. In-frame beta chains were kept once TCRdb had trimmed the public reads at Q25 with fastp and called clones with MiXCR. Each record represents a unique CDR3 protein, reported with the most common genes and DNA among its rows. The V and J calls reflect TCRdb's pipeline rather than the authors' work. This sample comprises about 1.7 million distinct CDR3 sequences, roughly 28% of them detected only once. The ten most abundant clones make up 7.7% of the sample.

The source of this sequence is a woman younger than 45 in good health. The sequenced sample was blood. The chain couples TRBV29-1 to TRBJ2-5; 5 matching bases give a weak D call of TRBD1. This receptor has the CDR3 CSVVRSGRQETQYF. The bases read TGCAGCGTCGTGAGGTCAGGGCGGCAAGAGACCCAGTACTTC.